This T cell receptor beta chain is from a study of blood T cell repertoires in COVID-19 (dated by TCRdb to the early 2020s). Broadly, across the study: The collaborator samples originated in the United States, Italy and Spain and spanned the acute and convalescent phases of COVID-19. The prospective study material was composed of cDNA or gDNA derived from T cells, B-cell-depleted T cells, or PBMCs. The dataset comprised deeply sampled blood TCRbeta repertoires from subjects exposed to, actively infected with, or recovered from COVID-19. A freely available public database, intended as a resource for researchers studying the immune response to SARS-CoV-2, is where the repertoires were released. The samples were drawn from the first 160 participants of the ongoing ImmuneRACE study and from 1,254 subjects provided by 6 global collaborators. The sample metadata nearly always contained a de-identified subject ID, COVID-19 status, age in years and sex. Where available, HLA class I and class II types were taken from metadata supplied by the sample provider and were not determined by assay-based typing. On the study overall, not on this receptor specifically: Clinical and demographic metadata were provided uncurated, with the amount varying by source and participant.

TCRbeta CDR3 regions were amplified from genomic DNA by means of the immunoSEQ Assay, a bias-controlled multiplex PCR. The source study handled its data this way. The number of nucleated cells in each sample was estimated from the amplification of reference gene primers within the assay. To quantify the absolute abundance of each unique TCRbeta CDR3 rearrangement, sequence reads were collapsed and filtered. For each sample, productive Simpson clonality was calculated as the square root of Simpson's diversity index over productive rearrangements. This immuneACCESS table, as held by TCRdb, lists in-frame sequences with V and J called but not all clones. Of the missing ones, under half trace to an unresolved V gene in checked studies; the others have no known cause. The V and J calls and clone size come from that table; D and trimming were worked out from the DNA. For this sample there are 250,000 to 300,000 clones; 80% to 95% appear just once. The ten largest make up 0.95% to 1.3% of the sample.

Details on this clone: The specificity of this receptor is unknown. Qualities for individual bases were not recorded, and no much larger clone is one base off.

Participants in the prospective study were enrolled through a virtual design, were aged about 18 to 90 years, and lived in 24 United States geographic areas. To assign participants to cohorts, the prospective study relied on clinical history that participants themselves reported in a screening survey and a study questionnaire. ImmuneRACE Cohort 3 recovered participants were defined by two consecutive negative NP/OP PCR tests, healthcare professional clearance, or symptom resolution. In the prospective study, mobile phlebotomists collected whole blood, serum and a nasopharyngeal or oropharyngeal swab from each participant. Participants in the prospective study had the option to provide additional blood draws and questionnaires over an approximately 2-month period. Before DNA extraction, prospective study blood samples were shipped either frozen or at room temperature. The germline V gene (reference sequence) yields LGHDT for CDR1 and YNNKEL for CDR2. V is pruned by 1 base and J by 9 bases, leaving 6 bases of the junction without a gene match. The CDR3 measures 14 amino acids from cysteine to phenylalanine. Only the CDR3 region is kept as DNA, spanning 42 bases read in frame from base 1.

Sequencing was performed on PBMCs or T cells enriched from blood (not recorded which). The chain links TRBV3-1 (or the pseudogene TRBV3-2) with TRBJ2-1; 7 central bases correspond to TRBD1. The clonotype was recovered from a woman between 25 and 40 years old who had recovered from COVID-19. The DNA reads as follows: TGTGCCAGCAGCCAAGCACAGGGGTGGGGTGAGCAGTTCTTC. This sequence encodes CASSQAQGWGEQFF.